One sample yielded the 17 T cell receptor beta chains listed below, sequenced in a study of shared clonotypes between healthy human individuals. As defined, naive CD8 cells were CD45RO-negative and positively selected for CCR7, with terminally differentiated effector memory CD45RA+ cells excluded. Sequencing was performed with immunoSEQ multiplex PCR; in TCRdb, only in-frame clones are kept and a portion is missing. The sample holds approximately 1.9 million clones, about 94% seen once. The sample consisted of naive CD8+ T cells from PBMCs. The receptors originated from a man between 18 and 35 years old in good health. Some clones in this sample may be carry-over from other donors' samples.

The chain combines TRBV6-4 with TRBJ2-5; D perhaps matches TRBD1 (6 bases). Trimming removed 7 bases from V and 5 bases from J, with 17 bases in between. Germline values: CDR1 MRHNA, CDR2 SNTAGT. The CDR3 has 14 amino acids. CDR3: CASTVRGFEETQYF. CDR3 DNA sequence: TGTGCCAGCACCGTGAGGGGGTTTGAGGAGACCCAGTACTTC.

Written as DNA, the CDR3 is TGTGCCAGCAGCGCAGAAGACAGGGCCCCCTATGAAAAACTGTTTTTT. Protein sequence: CASSAEDRAPYEKLFF. The gene calls are TRBV7-9 and TRBJ1-4, with 7 positions matching TRBD1. The J segment lost 6 bases and the V segment lost 5 bases, leaving 12 bases of the junction unmatched. Germline CDR1 and CDR2: SEHNR and FQNEAQ (reference sequence). The CDR3 loop spans 16 amino acids.

This rearrangement joins TRBV28 to TRBJ2-5; TRBD2 is a possible D gene (6 bases). The germline V gene has CDR1 MDHEN and CDR2 SYDVKM. Between the trimmed V and J ends, which lost 6 bases and 1 base, there was a span of 15 bases. The CDR3 spans 15 residues. The CDR3 region is CASSPTPGVQETQYF. DNA for the CDR3: TGTGCCAGCAGCCCAACGCCGGGGGTCCAAGAGACCCAGTACTTC.

The chain is built from TRBV28 and TRBJ2-2; possibly TRBD1 for D (7 bases). Trimming shortened V by 7 bases and J by 5 bases, and 20 bases separated the two germline ends. This CDR3 has 16 residues. The germline V gene has CDR1 MDHEN and CDR2 SYDVKM. This CDR3 reads CASINTGAGGTGELFF. In DNA, the CDR3 is TGTGCCAGCATTAACACGGGGGCAGGGGGAACCGGGGAGCTGTTTTTT.

This rearrangement joins TRBV29-1 to TRBJ2-7; 9 nucleotides agree with TRBD2. The length of the CDR3 is 15 residues. V lost 5 bases, J lost 2 bases, and 10 bases stayed unmatched. The V gene's germline CDR1 is SQVTM and CDR2 ANQGSEA. CDR3 protein: CSVPGGRLAAYEQYF. Here the CDR3 DNA reads TGCAGCGTTCCGGGAGGGAGACTAGCGGCCTACGAGCAGTACTTC.

This chain links TRBV6-1 with TRBJ2-1; TRBD2 aligns across 11 bases. The CDR3 runs 15 residues. The V gene's germline CDR1 is MNHNS and CDR2 SASEGT. V shed 3 bases and J 4 bases; nucleotides not matched to a gene: 2. The CDR3 protein is CASSDLAGGYNEQFF. CDR3 DNA: TGTGCCAGCAGTGATCTAGCGGGAGGTTACAATGAGCAGTTCTTC.

The genes are TRBV7-9 and TRBJ1-2, with a possible D match to TRBD1 (5 bases). Germline V CDR1 and CDR2: SEHNR, FQNEAQ (reference sequence). V was trimmed by 3 bases and J by 1 base, leaving 6 bases between them. This CDR3 spans 13 amino acids. The CDR3 sequence is CASSFGGNYGYTF. Here the CDR3 DNA reads TGTGCCAGCAGCTTTGGGGGTAACTATGGCTACACCTTC. The full variable domain, its missing parts supplied by reference TRBV7-9 and TRBJ1-2, is DTGVSQNPRHKITKRGQNVTFRCDPISEHNRLYWYRQTLGQGPEFLTYFQNEAQLEKSRLLSDRFSAERPKGSFSTLEIQRTEQGDSAMYLCASSFGGNYGYTFGSGTRLTVV.

The chain uses TRBV9 and TRBJ2-7; 10 bases line up with TRBD2. The CDR3 sequence is 15 residues long. After removal of 2 bases from V and 3 bases from J, the junction contained 5 bases not matched to a gene. CDR1 and CDR2 from the germline V gene are SGDLS and YYNGEE. The CDR3 spells CASSVAGTSDYEQYF. CDR3 DNA sequence: TGTGCCAGCAGCGTCGCCGGGACTAGCGACTACGAGCAGTACTTC.

The rearrangement uses TRBV7-9 and TRBJ1-1; D is unclear. Trimming cost V 9 bases and J 4 bases, with 12 bases left between them. Germline V gene data show CDR1 as SEHNR and CDR2 as FQNEAQ (reference sequence). This CDR3 has 12 amino acids. For the CDR3, the DNA is TGTGCCAGTGGGCACCCGGGCACTGAAGCTTTCTTT. This encodes CASGHPGTEAFF.

The CDR3 region is CASSESVVGTPYNEQFF. DNA for the CDR3: TGTGCCAGCAGTGAATCTGTCGTGGGGACTCCCTACAATGAGCAGTTCTTC. This sequence joins TRBV2 and TRBJ2-1, with TRBD2 as a possible D gene (6 bases). The germline V gene has CDR1 SNHLY and CDR2 FYNNEI. Trimming pared 2 bases from V and 2 bases from J, leaving 16 bases between. CDR3 length equals 17 residues.

This clone was recorded only once. The chain recombines TRBV4-1 with TRBJ2-1; 7 bases align to TRBD2. The CDR3 has 17 amino acids. Per the germline V gene, CDR1 is MGHRA and CDR2 is YSYEKL. J gave up 9 bases and V 6 bases, and 20 bases lay outside the gene matches. This chain's CDR3 is CASRGPKTSPEQGEQFF. CDR3 sequence (DNA): TGCGCCAGCAGGGGGCCGAAGACTAGCCCCGAGCAAGGTGAGCAGTTCTTC.

About this clone: One junction end disagrees with the germline gene, perhaps due to a read error. V gene TRBV10-3 combines with J gene TRBJ2-3, with TRBD1 matching 7 bases. Germline V lookup: CDR1 ENHRY, CDR2 SYGVKD. This CDR3 region has 16 residues. The CDR3 DNA reads as TGTGCCAGTAGGGGGCAGTGGGCGACCTTCACAGATCCGCAGTATTTT. Its translation: CASRGQWATFTDPQYF.

The chain joins TRBV27 to TRBJ2-1, with TRBD2 matching 8 bases. This CDR3 comprises 14 residues. The V and J ends lost 8 bases and 5 bases, in that order; junction bases with no gene match: 8. CDR1 is MNHEY, CDR2 SMNVEV, per germline (reference sequence). The CDR3 DNA reads TGTGCCAGCTGGCGGGGACTAGGGAACAATGAGCAGTTCTTC. This encodes CASWRGLGNNEQFF.

V usage is TRBV10-1 and J usage is TRBJ2-2, with TRBD1 matching 9 bases. The V gene's germline CDR1 is WNHNN and CDR2 SYGVQD (reference sequence). V was clipped by 6 bases and J by 7 bases; unmatched bases: 6. There are 14 residues in the CDR3. CDR3: CASSRTGVIGELFF. The DNA for the CDR3 is TGCGCCAGCAGCAGGACAGGGGTGATCGGGGAGCTGTTTTTT.

The gene calls are TRBV6-6 and TRBJ2-2; TRBD2 agrees at 11 bases. From germline, CDR1 is MNHNY and CDR2 SVGAGI (reference sequence). Germline trimming cut 5 bases from V and 10 bases from J; bases unmatched to any gene: 9. The CDR3 sequence is 15 residues long. The CDR3: CASSEVGTSGTELFF. In DNA, the CDR3 is TGTGCCAGCAGTGAGGTTGGGACTAGCGGTACGGAGCTGTTTTTT.

The chain links TRBV11-2 to TRBJ1-1; no firm D call. The V end was cut by 0 bases, the J end by 4 bases, with 6 bases between. Germline loops: CDR1 SGHAT, CDR2 FQNNGV. The CDR3 is 13 residues long. CDR3: CASSLERVTEAFF. The CDR3 DNA is TGTGCCAGCAGCTTAGAGCGGGTCACTGAAGCTTTCTTT. Combining the CDR3 with reference TRBV11-2 and TRBJ1-1 gives the whole variable domain EAGVAQSPRYKIIEKRQSVAFWCNPISGHATLYWYQQILGQGPKLLIQFQNNGVVDDSQLPKDRFSAERLKGVDSTLKIQPAKLEDSAVYLCASSLERVTEAFFGQGTRLTVV.

The rearrangement links TRBV29-1 to TRBJ1-1; D is possibly TRBD1 (5 bases). The CDR3 sequence is 12 residues long. Germline V lookup: CDR1 SQVTM, CDR2 ANQGSEA. DNA of the CDR3: TGCAGTGTAAATCCAGGGTCGGCTGAAGCTTTCTTT. This codes for CSVNPGSAEAFF.